This T cell receptor (beta chain) was identified during a study of CD8 T cells in ankylosing spondylitis. Regarding the study as a whole: Blood of patients with ankylosing spondylitis appeared to be characterized by a TCR beta motif of eight highly homologous variants.

Using quantitative 5'-RACE with molecular barcodes, the authors made TCR beta libraries. Each CDR3 protein is one row after TCRdb ran MiXCR on the 5' RACE reads. Among roughly 440,000 distinct CDR3 sequences listed, roughly 17% were seen once. On this clonotype: Its antigen remains unidentified.

Sequences were obtained from blood, either unsorted or a sorted T cell fraction (not recorded which). The TCR originated in a male donor with ankylosing spondylitis.

For the CDR3, the DNA is TGCAGCGTCGCGGATGTTAACCACGAGCAGTACTTC. This gives the protein CSVADVNHEQYF. This chain connects TRBV29-1 to TRBJ2-7; D not resolved. The CDR3 is made up of 12 amino acids. V dropped 6 bases and J dropped 5 bases, with 14 bases sitting between them. Germline assignment: CDR1 SQVTM and CDR2 ANQGSEA.